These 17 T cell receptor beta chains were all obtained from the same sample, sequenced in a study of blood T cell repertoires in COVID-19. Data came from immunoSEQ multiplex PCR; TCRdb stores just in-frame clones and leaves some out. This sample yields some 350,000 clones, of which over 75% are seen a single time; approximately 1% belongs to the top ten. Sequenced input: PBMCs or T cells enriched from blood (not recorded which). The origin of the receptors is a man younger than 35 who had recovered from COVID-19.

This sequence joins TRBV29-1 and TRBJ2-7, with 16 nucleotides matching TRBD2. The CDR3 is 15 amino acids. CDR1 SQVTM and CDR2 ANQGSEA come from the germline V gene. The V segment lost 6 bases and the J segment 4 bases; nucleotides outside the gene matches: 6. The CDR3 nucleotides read TGCAGCGTCTCAGGGACTAGCGGGAGGGCGTACGAGCAGTACTTC. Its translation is CSVSGTSGRAYEQYF.

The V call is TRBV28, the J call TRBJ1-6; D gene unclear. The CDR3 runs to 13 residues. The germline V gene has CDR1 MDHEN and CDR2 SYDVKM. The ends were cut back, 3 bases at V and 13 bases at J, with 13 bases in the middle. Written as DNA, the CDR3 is TGTGCCAGCAGTTTTAATCCCGAGATGCCCCTCCACTTT. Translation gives CASSFNPEMPLHF.

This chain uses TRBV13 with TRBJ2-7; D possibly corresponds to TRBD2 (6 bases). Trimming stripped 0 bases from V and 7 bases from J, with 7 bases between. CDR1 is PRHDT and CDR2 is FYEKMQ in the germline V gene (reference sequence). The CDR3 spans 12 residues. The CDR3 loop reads CASSLGAGEQYF. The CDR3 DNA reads TGTGCCAGCAGCTTAGGAGCGGGTGAGCAGTACTTC.

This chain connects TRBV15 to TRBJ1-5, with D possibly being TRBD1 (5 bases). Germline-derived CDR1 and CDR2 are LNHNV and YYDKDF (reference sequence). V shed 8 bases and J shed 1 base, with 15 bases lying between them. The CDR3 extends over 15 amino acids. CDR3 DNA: TGTGCCACCCCCAAGCAGGGTGCAAGCAATCAGCCCCAGCATTTT. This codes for CATPKQGASNQPQHF. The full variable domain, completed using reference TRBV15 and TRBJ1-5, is DAMVIQNPRYQVTQFGKPVTLSCSQTLNHNVMYWYQQKSSQAPKLLFHYYDKDFNNEADTPDNFQSRRPNTSFCFLDIRSPGLGDTAMYLCATPKQGASNQPQHFGDGTRLSIL.

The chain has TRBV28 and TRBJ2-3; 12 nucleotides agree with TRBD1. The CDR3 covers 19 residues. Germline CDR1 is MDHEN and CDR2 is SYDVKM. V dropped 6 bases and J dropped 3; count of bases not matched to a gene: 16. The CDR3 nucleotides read TGTGCCAGCAGCACCGGGACAGGGGGCCGCGGCACGCGAACAGATACGCAGTATTTT. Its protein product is CASSTGTGGRGTRTDTQYF.

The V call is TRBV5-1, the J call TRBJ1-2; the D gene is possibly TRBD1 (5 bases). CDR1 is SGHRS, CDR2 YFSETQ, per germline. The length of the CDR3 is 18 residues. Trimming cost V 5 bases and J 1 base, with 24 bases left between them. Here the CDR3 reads CASRPSHNRNGFNYGYTF. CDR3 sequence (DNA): TGCGCCAGCAGACCGTCACATAACAGGAATGGCTTTAACTATGGCTACACCTTC.

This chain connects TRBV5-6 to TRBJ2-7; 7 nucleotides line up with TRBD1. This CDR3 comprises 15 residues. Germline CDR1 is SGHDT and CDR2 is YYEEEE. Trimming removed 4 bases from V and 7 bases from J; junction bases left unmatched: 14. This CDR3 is CASSDPGTVGREQYF. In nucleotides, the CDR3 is TGTGCCAGCAGCGACCCCGGGACAGTGGGGCGAGAGCAGTACTTC. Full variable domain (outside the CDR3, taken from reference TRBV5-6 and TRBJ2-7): DAGVTQSPTHLIKTRGQQVTLRCSPKSGHDTVSWYQQALGQGPQFIFQYYEEEERQRGNFPDRFSGHQFPNYSSELNVNALLLGDSALYLCASSDPGTVGREQYFGPGTRLTVT.

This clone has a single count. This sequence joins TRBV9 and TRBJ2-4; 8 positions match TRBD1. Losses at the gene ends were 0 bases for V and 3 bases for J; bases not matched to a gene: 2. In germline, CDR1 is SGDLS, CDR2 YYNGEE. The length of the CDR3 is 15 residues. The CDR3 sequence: CASSVAGGGKNIQYF. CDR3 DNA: TGTGCCAGCAGCGTAGCAGGGGGCGGCAAAAACATTCAGTACTTC.

The CDR3, as DNA: TGTGCCAGCAGCGTCTCCTGGAGGCACCCGAACACTGAAGCTTTCTTT. It translates to CASSVSWRHPNTEAFF. J is TRBJ1-1 and V is TRBV9; D unclear. CDR1 and CDR2 (germline): SGDLS, YYNGEE. The CDR3 totals 16 residues. With 2 bases removed from V and 1 base from J, the gap between germline ends came to 15 bases.

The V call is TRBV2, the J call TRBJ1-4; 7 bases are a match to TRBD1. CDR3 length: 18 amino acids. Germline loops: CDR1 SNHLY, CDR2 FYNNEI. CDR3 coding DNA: TGTGTCATCCTACCGGTAGGGGGCCAGGGGCCAGGGAACGAAAAACTGTTTTTT. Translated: CVILPVGGQGPGNEKLFF.

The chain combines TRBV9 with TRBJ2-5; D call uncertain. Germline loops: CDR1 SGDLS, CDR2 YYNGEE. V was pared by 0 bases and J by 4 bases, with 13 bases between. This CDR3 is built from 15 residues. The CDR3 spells CASSVGDPGGETQYF. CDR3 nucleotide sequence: TGTGCCAGCAGCGTAGGTGATCCCGGTGGAGAGACCCAGTACTTC. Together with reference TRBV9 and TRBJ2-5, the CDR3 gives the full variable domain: DSGVTQTPKHLITATGQRVTLRCSPRSGDLSVYWYQQSLDQGLQFLIQYYNGEERAKGNILERFSAQQFPDLHSELNLSSLELGDSALYFCASSVGDPGGETQYFGPGTRLLVL.

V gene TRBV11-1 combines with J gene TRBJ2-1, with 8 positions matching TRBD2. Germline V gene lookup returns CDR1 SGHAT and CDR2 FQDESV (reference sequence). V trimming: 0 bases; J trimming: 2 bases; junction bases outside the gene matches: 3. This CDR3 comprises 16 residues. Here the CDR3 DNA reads TGTGCCAGCAGCTTAGCTGATAGCGGGACCTACAATGAGCAGTTCTTC. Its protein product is CASSLADSGTYNEQFF. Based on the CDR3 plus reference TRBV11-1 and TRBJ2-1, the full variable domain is EAEVAQSPRYKITEKSQAVAFWCDPISGHATLYWYRQILGQGPELLVQFQDESVVDDSQLPKDRFSAERLKGVDSTLKIQPAELGDSAMYLCASSLADSGTYNEQFFGPGTRLTVL.

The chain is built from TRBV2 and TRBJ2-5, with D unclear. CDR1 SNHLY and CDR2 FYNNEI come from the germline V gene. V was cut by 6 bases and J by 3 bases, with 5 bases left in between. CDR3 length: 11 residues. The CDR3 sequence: CASSQKETQYF. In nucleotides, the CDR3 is TGTGCCAGCAGCCAAAAAGAGACCCAGTACTTC.

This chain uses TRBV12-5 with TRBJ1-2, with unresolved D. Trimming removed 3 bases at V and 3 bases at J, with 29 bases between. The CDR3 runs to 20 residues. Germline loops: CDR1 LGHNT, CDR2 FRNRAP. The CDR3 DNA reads TGTGCTAGTGGTTTTTCACCCCTAATCTCGACGGAACCTGGAGACTATGGCTACACCTTC. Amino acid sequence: CASGFSPLISTEPGDYGYTF.

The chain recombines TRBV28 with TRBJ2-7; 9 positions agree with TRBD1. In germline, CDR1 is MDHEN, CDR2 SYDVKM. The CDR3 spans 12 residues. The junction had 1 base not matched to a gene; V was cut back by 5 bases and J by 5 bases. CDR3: CASSRTGDEQYF. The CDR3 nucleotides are TGTGCCAGCAGTCGGACAGGGGACGAGCAGTACTTC.

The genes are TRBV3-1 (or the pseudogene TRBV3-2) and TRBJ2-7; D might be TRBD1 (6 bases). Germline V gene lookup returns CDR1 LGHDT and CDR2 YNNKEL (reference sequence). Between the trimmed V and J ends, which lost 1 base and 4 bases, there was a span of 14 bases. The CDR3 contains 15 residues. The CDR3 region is CASSQGPVRGYEQYF. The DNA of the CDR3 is TGTGCCAGCAGCCAAGGGCCGGTCAGGGGATACGAGCAGTACTTC.

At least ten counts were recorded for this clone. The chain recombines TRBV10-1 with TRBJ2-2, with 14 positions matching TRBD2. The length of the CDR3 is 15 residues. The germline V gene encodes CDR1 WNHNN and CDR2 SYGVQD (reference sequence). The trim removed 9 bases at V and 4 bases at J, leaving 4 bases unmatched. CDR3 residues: CARTSGGESTGELFF. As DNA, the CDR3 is TGCGCCAGGACTAGCGGGGGGGAAAGCACCGGGGAGCTGTTTTTT.